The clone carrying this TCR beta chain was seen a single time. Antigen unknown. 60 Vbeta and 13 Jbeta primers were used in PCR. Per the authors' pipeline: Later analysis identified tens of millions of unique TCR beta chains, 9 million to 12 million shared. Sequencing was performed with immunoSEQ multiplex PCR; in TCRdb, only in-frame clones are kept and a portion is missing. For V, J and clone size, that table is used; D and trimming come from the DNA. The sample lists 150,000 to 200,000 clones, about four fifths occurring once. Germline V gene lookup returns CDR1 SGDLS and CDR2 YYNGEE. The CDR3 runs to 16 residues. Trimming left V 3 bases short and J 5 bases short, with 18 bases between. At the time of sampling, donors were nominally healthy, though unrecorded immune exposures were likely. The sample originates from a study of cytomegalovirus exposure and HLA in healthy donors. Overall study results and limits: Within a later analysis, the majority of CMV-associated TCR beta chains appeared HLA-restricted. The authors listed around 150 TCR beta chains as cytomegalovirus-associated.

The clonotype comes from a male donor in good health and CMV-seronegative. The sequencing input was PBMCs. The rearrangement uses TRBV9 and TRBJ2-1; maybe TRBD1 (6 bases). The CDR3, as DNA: TGTGCCAGCAGCGCCGGATCCTGGACAGCAAACAATGAGCAGTTCTTC. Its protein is CASSAGSWTANNEQFF.